This TCR beta chain was sequenced during a study of OX40 agonist ivuxolimab in advanced cancers. Study-level information: The study reported partial responses in three patients: one hepatocellular carcinoma, two cutaneous melanoma.

Peripheral blood came from all dose cohorts at three timepoints. Only in-frame clones appear in the TCRdb table, and some are missing; sequencing was by immunoSEQ multiplex PCR. Here the sample spans tens of thousands of clones, approximately 85% being singletons. General study results and limits: Both CD4+ and CD8+ T cell populations in blood had undergone clonal expansion by week 6 at 0.1 to 3.0 mg/kg. Normalized T-cell clonal expansion was also low in some nonresponders.

The length of the CDR3 is 13 residues. The germline V gene encodes CDR1 SGHRS and CDR2 YFSETQ. After removal of 1 base from V and 3 bases from J, the junction contained 0 bases not matched to a gene. To note about this clone: Its target is unknown. This same CDR3 is encoded by further DNA sequences in the sample.

The clonotype was recovered from an adult with an advanced solid tumor such as melanoma, head and neck, liver or kidney cancer. Sequenced material: CD4+ or CD8+ T cells sorted from blood, taken in a trial of the OX40 agonist ivuxolimab. The chain employs TRBV5-1 and TRBJ1-2, with 7 bases lining up with TRBD1. The CDR3: CASSLTGDYGYTF. The DNA of the CDR3 is TGCGCCAGCAGCTTGACAGGGGACTATGGCTACACCTTC.